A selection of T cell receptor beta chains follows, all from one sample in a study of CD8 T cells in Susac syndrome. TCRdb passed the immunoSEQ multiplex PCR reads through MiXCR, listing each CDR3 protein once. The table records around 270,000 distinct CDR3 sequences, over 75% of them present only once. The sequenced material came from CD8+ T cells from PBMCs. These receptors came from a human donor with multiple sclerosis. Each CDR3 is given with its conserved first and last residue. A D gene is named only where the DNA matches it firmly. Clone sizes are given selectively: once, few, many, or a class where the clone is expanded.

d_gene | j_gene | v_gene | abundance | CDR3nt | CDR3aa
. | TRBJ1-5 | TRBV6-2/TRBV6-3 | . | TGTGCCAGCAGTTTCACTCTGGGGACCCTAGGACAGAGCAATCAGCCCCAGCATTTT | CASSFTLGTLGQSNQPQHF
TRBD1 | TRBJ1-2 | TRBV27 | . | TGTGCCAGCAGTCCGGGGGGACAGGCTCACTATGGCTACACCTTC | CASSPGGQAHYGYTF
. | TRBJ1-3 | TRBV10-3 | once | TGTGCCATCAGTGAGTCGATTTTTACCCACTGGGTGGTAGAGGCGAAATCTGGAAACACCATATATTTT | CAISESIFTHWVVEAKSGNTIYF
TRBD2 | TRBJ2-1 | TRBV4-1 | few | TGCGCCAGCAGCCAAGAACCCGAAGATCTAGCGGGCGGATACAATGAGCAGTTCTTC | CASSQEPEDLAGGYNEQFF
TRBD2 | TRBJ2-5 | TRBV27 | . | TGTGCCAGCAGGATAGCGGGGCCGGAAGAGACCCAGTACTTC | CASRIAGPEETQYF
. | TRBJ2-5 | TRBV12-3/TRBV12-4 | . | TGTGCCAGCAGTACCCCTCACGCCCAGACCCAGTACTTC | CASSTPHAQTQYF
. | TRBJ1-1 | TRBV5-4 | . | TGTGCCAGCAGCCTATTCAGGGATAACACTGAAGCTTTCTTT | CASSLFRDNTEAFF
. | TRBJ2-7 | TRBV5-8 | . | TGTGCCAGCAGCTTAGGTGACCATCCTTACGAGCAGTACTTC | CASSLGDHPYEQYF
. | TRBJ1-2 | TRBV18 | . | TGTGCCAGCTCACCACCGGCAGAGTTCTATGGCTACACCTTC | CASSPPAEFYGYTF
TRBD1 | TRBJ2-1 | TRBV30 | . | TGTGCCTGGAGTGCTCTACAGGGGTATGAGCAGTTCTTC | CAWSALQGYEQFF
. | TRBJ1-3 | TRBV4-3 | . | TGCGCCAGCAGCCAATTCCTCATGTCGGACAGCCTGTTAGAGAACACCATATATTTT | CASSQFLMSDSLLENTIYF
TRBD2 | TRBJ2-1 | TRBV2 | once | TGTGCCAGCAGTGGGGGCCCCCTCAGTCTCAGTGGGACTAGGCCTAGCTCCTACAATGAGCAGTTCTTC | CASSGGPLSLSGTRPSSYNEQFF
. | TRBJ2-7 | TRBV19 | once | TGTGCCAGTAGTGGAGACCGACCCTACGAGCAGTACTTC | CASSGDRPYEQYF
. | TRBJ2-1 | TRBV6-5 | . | TGTGCCAGCAGTTCCACCCCGTTGGGCCGCCGGGATGAGCAGTTCTTC | CASSSTPLGRRDEQFF
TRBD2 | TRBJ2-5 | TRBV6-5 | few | TGTGCCAGCACTTTTACTCCAGCGGGAATGGAGACCCAGTACTTC | CASTFTPAGMETQYF